Following are 25 T cell receptor beta chains from one sample sequenced in a study of blood T cell repertoires in COVID-19. TCRdb's copy holds only in-frame clones and misses some; the assay was immunoSEQ multiplex PCR. The sample comprises over 150,000 clones, under 85% of which are singletons, and 2.5% to 3.5% rests with the top ten. Sequencing was carried out using peripheral blood. These receptors were obtained from a man in his 70s with acute or convalescent COVID-19.

Only a few counts were recorded for this clone. The rearrangement joins TRBV14 to TRBJ2-1, with TRBD2 matching over 7 bases. CDR3 length: 13 residues. From germline, CDR1 is SGHDN and CDR2 FVKESK. After removal of 3 bases from V and 7 bases from J, the junction contained 3 bases not matched to a gene. CDR3 sequence: CASSHEAGNEQFF. The DNA of the CDR3 is TGTGCCAGCAGCCATGAAGCGGGAAATGAGCAGTTCTTC.

This chain joins TRBV25-1 and TRBJ2-1; 8 positions match TRBD1. The germline V gene has CDR1 MGHDK and CDR2 SYGVNS. V gave up 4 bases and J gave up 5 bases; unmatched junction bases: 13. The CDR3 length is 17 residues. This chain's CDR3 is CASSVTLGQGENNEQFF. The CDR3 DNA reads as TGTGCCAGCAGTGTCACCTTAGGACAGGGAGAGAACAATGAGCAGTTCTTC.

The J gene is TRBJ2-5, the V gene TRBV7-2; D is unclear. Germline CDR1 and CDR2: SGHTA and FQGNSA. V lost 1 base, J lost 5 bases, and 5 bases lay in between. The CDR3 consists of 12 residues. In DNA, the CDR3 is TGTGCCAGCAGCTTAGGTCGGGAGACCCAGTACTTC. Its translation is CASSLGRETQYF.

In this sample, this clone turned up many times. The sample holds other DNA sequences that translate to the same CDR3. This chain uses TRBV9 with TRBJ2-3, with 11 bases that match TRBD2. V shed 2 bases and J 1 base; nucleotides not matched to a gene: 3. Looked up from germline, CDR1 is SGDLS and CDR2 is YYNGEE. This CDR3 region has 16 residues. The CDR3 region is CASSVLAGGRTDTQYF. The CDR3 coding sequence is TGTGCCAGCAGCGTCTTAGCGGGAGGGCGCACAGATACGCAGTATTTT.

The chain employs TRBV2 and TRBJ2-3; D is perhaps TRBD1 (5 bases). Trimming stripped 2 bases from V and 4 bases from J, with 13 bases between. The germline V gene encodes CDR1 SNHLY and CDR2 FYNNEI. This CDR3 contains 15 residues. Here the CDR3 reads CASSESLWGPDTQYF. CDR3 DNA sequence: TGTGCCAGCAGTGAAAGCCTCTGGGGCCCAGATACGCAGTATTTT. Together with reference TRBV2 and TRBJ2-3, the CDR3 gives the full variable domain: EPEVTQTPSHQVTQMGQEVILRCVPISNHLYFYWYRQILGQKVEFLVSFYNNEISEKSEIFDDQFSVERPDGSNFTLKIRSTKLEDSAMYFCASSESLWGPDTQYFGPGTRLTVL.

V and J are TRBV5-1 and TRBJ2-3, with a weak D call TRBD2 (5 bases). The CDR3 covers 14 residues. The germline V gene has CDR1 SGHRS and CDR2 YFSETQ. Trimming took 4 bases from V and 0 from J, leaving 9 bases between them. CDR3 in DNA: TGCGCCAGCAGCGAGACTACTAGCACAGATACGCAGTATTTT. Protein sequence: CASSETTSTDTQYF.

The CDR3 bases are TGTGCCAGCAGCTTAACACCGGGGTTAGACTACGAGCAGTACTTC. Amino acids: CASSLTPGLDYEQYF. The chain employs TRBV5-4 and TRBJ2-7; a possible D gene is TRBD2 (5 bases). This CDR3 spans 15 amino acids. V was cut by 2 bases and J by 3 bases, with 15 bases left in between. The V gene's germline CDR1 is SGHNT and CDR2 YYREEE (reference sequence).

This clone has just one count. The V call is TRBV7-8, the J call TRBJ1-2, with 9 bases matching TRBD1. This CDR3 spans 16 amino acids. Germline loops: CDR1 SGHVS, CDR2 FQNEAQ. Losses at the gene ends were 1 base for V and 6 bases for J; bases not matched to a gene: 9. In DNA, the CDR3 is TGTGCCAGCAGCTTAGGTCTGGGGGGACAGGGCGATGGCTACACCTTC. Translating gives CASSLGLGGQGDGYTF.

In the case of this clone: One end of the junction is discordant with germline, which a read error may explain. The genes are TRBV7-7 and TRBJ2-1; D is unclear. The germline CDR1 and CDR2 sequences are SSHAT and FNYEAQ (reference sequence). The CDR3 extends over 13 amino acids. In DNA form, the CDR3 reads TGTGCTAGCAGCTTAGGGCTCGACAATGAGCAGTTCTTC. It yields the protein CASSLGLDNEQFF.

This clone was seen just once. The chain carries TRBV11-2 and TRBJ1-4, with D perhaps matching TRBD1 (6 bases). V gave up 8 bases and J gave up 8 bases, with 21 bases separating them. The CDR3 is 15 amino acids. Looked up from germline, CDR1 is SGHAT and CDR2 is FQNNGV. CDR3 sequence: CASHRAGGIGEKLFF. The CDR3, as DNA: TGTGCCAGCCATCGTGCGGGGGGCATAGGGGAAAAACTGTTTTTT.

The chain combines TRBV5-1 with TRBJ2-3; D is possibly TRBD2 (5 bases). From germline, CDR1 is SGHRS and CDR2 YFSETQ. V was trimmed by 0 bases and J by 0 bases, leaving 8 bases between them. The CDR3 extends over 15 amino acids. This CDR3 reads CASSLGAGSTDTQYF. In DNA, the CDR3 is TGCGCCAGCAGCTTGGGGGCGGGTAGCACAGATACGCAGTATTTT.

The rearrangement joins TRBV21-1 to TRBJ1-5; the DNA was not used to check the table's D call, TRBD1. TRBV21-1 is tagged as a pseudogene. The CDR3 totals 18 residues. The CDR3 DNA sequence: TGTGCCAGCAGCAAGTCGGTCCCGGGACACTATAGCAATCAGCCCCAGCATTTT. This translates into CASSKSVPGHYSNQPQHF.

This chain links TRBV19 with TRBJ1-5; D not resolved. Germline V gene data show CDR1 as LNHDA and CDR2 as SQIVND (reference sequence). The CDR3 is 15 amino acids. Trimming removed 5 bases at V and 3 bases at J, with 14 bases between. The CDR3 is CASSVIELFNQPQHF. Written as DNA, the CDR3 is TGTGCCAGTAGTGTAATCGAGCTTTTCAATCAGCCCCAGCATTTT.

The rearrangement joins TRBV19 to TRBJ1-1, with 7 bases that match TRBD1. From germline, CDR1 is LNHDA and CDR2 SQIVND (reference sequence). This CDR3 has 13 residues. V was pared by 5 bases and J by 6 bases, with 6 bases of the junction left unmatched. CDR3 protein: CASSLRQGSEAFF. CDR3 nucleotide sequence: TGTGCCAGTAGTTTAAGACAGGGTTCTGAAGCTTTCTTT.

The V gene is TRBV12-3 or TRBV12-4, the J gene TRBJ1-5; no definite D call. Trimming pared 5 bases from V and 9 bases from J, leaving 8 bases between. This CDR3 has 11 residues. The CDR3 is CASSRSGPQHF. As DNA, the CDR3 is TGTGCCAGCAGTCGGAGTGGGCCCCAGCATTTT.

V and J are TRBV28 and TRBJ1-3; D gene unclear. The length of the CDR3 is 14 residues. Trimming shortened V by 3 bases and J by 4 bases, and 10 bases separated the two germline ends. Germline CDR1 MDHEN, CDR2 SYDVKM. The DNA of the CDR3 is TGTGCCAGCAGTTTGGTGGCCTCCGGAAACACCATATATTTT. Protein sequence: CASSLVASGNTIYF.

This clone was seen only a few times. The chain uses TRBV7-2 and TRBJ1-1; D unresolved. Germline V gene sequence: CDR1 SGHTA, CDR2 FQGNSA. The germline V and J ends were trimmed by 5 bases and 0 bases, with 10 bases remaining between them. The CDR3 totals 14 residues. CDR3 sequence: CASSPNGMNTEAFF. In DNA form, the CDR3 reads TGTGCCAGCAGCCCAAACGGGATGAACACTGAAGCTTTCTTT.

The rearrangement links TRBV5-1 to TRBJ1-1, with D possibly TRBD1 on 6 matching bases. With 0 bases removed from V and 1 base from J, the gap between germline ends came to 10 bases. The CDR3 totals 15 residues. Germline V gives CDR1 SGHRS, CDR2 YFSETQ. CDR3 DNA: TGCGCCAGCAGCTTGGTGCAGGGGCCGAACACTGAAGCTTTCTTT. Its translation is CASSLVQGPNTEAFF.

The V gene is TRBV5-4, the J gene TRBJ2-5; TRBD1 aligns across 8 bases. J was trimmed by 5 bases and V by 0 bases; bases with no gene match: 6. The CDR3 extends over 15 amino acids. CDR1 is SGHNT and CDR2 is YYREEE in the germline V gene (reference sequence). The CDR3 DNA reads TGTGCCAGCAGCTTGGCAACAGGGGGGTGGGAGACCCAGTACTTC. Protein sequence: CASSLATGGWETQYF.

The rearrangement joins TRBV19 to TRBJ2-7, with 8 bases that match TRBD1. Germline CDR1 is LNHDA and CDR2 is SQIVND (reference sequence). The V segment lost 7 bases and the J segment 7 bases; nucleotides outside the gene matches: 6. The CDR3 length is 12 residues. CDR3 residues: CASKHRGDEQYF. The CDR3 DNA is TGTGCCAGTAAGCACAGGGGGGATGAGCAGTACTTC. The variable domain in full, with the rest retrieved from reference TRBV19 and TRBJ2-7, is DGGITQSPKYLFRKEGQNVTLSCEQNLNHDAMYWYRQDPGQGLRLIYYSQIVNDFQKGDIAEGYSVSREKKESFPLTVTSAQKNPTAFYLCASKHRGDEQYFGPGTRLTVT.

The chain links TRBV4-2 to TRBJ2-3; 8 bases are a match to TRBD2. The V gene's germline CDR1 is LGHNA and CDR2 YNFKEQ. The CDR3 runs to 16 residues. With V trimmed by 4 bases and J by 1 base, 7 bases remained unmatched. The DNA of the CDR3 is TGTGCCAGCAGCCCTACAGCGGGAGCGGGCACAGATACGCAGTATTTT. It specifies CASSPTAGAGTDTQYF.

This chain joins TRBV25-1 and TRBJ2-6; 8 nucleotides line up with TRBD2. V lost 2 bases and J lost 2; bases outside the gene matches: 2. CDR3 length: 16 amino acids. Germline values: CDR1 MGHDK, CDR2 SYGVNS. CDR3 protein: CASSEAGGAGANVLTF. The DNA of the CDR3 is TGTGCCAGCAGTGAAGCGGGGGGCGCTGGGGCCAACGTCCTGACTTTC.

CDR3 protein: CASSPMGGHQPQHF. Written as DNA, the CDR3 is TGTGCCAGCAGCCCTATGGGGGGACATCAGCCCCAGCATTTT. The V and J genes are TRBV7-9 and TRBJ1-5; a possible D gene is TRBD1 (5 bases). The germline gives CDR1 SEHNR, CDR2 FQNEAQ (reference sequence). This CDR3 is built from 14 residues. Trimming left V 5 bases short and J 5 bases short, with 13 bases between.

In this sample, this clone turned up once. The chain uses TRBV25-1 and TRBJ1-6; no definite D call. The CDR3 has 15 amino acids. The V gene lost 5 bases and the J gene lost 5 bases, with 13 bases spanning the gap. The V gene's germline CDR1 is MGHDK and CDR2 SYGVNS. CDR3: CASSKQNPDNSPLHF. CDR3 coding DNA: TGTGCCAGCAGTAAACAGAACCCGGATAATTCACCCCTCCACTTT.

The chain has TRBV6-2 or TRBV6-3 and TRBJ2-7; 8 bases are shared with TRBD2. V shed 2 bases and J 0 bases; nucleotides not matched to a gene: 3. Germline V gives CDR1 MNHEY, CDR2 SVGEGT. This CDR3 region has 15 residues. CDR3 protein: CASSYGGLASYEQYF. The DNA for the CDR3 is TGTGCCAGCAGTTACGGAGGACTAGCCTCCTACGAGCAGTACTTC.